Listed below are T cell receptor beta chains from one sample, sequenced in a study of T cells after yellow fever vaccination. TCRdb called the 5' RACE reads again in MiXCR, with one record for every CDR3 protein. Of roughly 170,000 distinct CDR3 sequences in the sample, about 6% were seen once. The sequencing here drew on CD4+ T cells sorted from PBMCs, taken on the day of the first yellow fever vaccination. These receptors all come from a man in his late teens or twenties who received the YFV17D yellow fever vaccine. Each CDR3 is given with its conserved first and last residue. Fields, in order: V gene, J gene, CDR3 protein.

>TRBV9|TRBJ2-1
CASSAGGIDHNYNEQFF
>TRBV3-1|TRBJ2-2
CASSQGFFRPGHANTGELFF
>TRBV18|TRBJ2-3
CASSAPGQGYTDTQYF
>TRBV24-1|TRBJ2-1
CATSDRQGLSSYNEQFF
>TRBV5-1|TRBJ2-3
CASSTGQGAADTQYF
>TRBV12-3/TRBV12-4|TRBJ2-3
CASSLTGGADTQYF
>TRBV12-3/TRBV12-4|TRBJ1-2
CASSFTNYGYTF
>TRBV18|TRBJ2-5
CASSPQSQETQYF
>TRBV20-1|TRBJ1-5
CSASRDSNQPQHF
>TRBV28|TRBJ2-2
CASSLGPFDAGELFF
>TRBV12-3/TRBV12-4|TRBJ1-3
CASSLGQGNTIYF
>TRBV5-8|TRBJ1-1
CASSFEGPARWTEAFF
>TRBV12-3/TRBV12-4|TRBJ1-3
CASSSRFF
>TRBV2|TRBJ1-1
CASSGQGRNTEAFF
>TRBV5-1|TRBJ2-5
CASSRGLAGSRETQYF
>TRBV14|TRBJ1-2
CASSRDTNYGYTF
>TRBV14|TRBJ2-5
CASSRTQETQYF
>TRBV29-1|TRBJ2-5
CSVKSRDRGETQYF
>TRBV20-1|TRBJ2-2
CSASRAERNTGELFF
>TRBV2|TRBJ2-5
CASRHSTEYQETQYF
>TRBV6-5|TRBJ1-1
CASSRIPDPLGTAEAFF
>TRBV12-3/TRBV12-4|TRBJ2-3
CASSLNLAGGGDTQYF
>TRBV7-2|TRBJ1-4
CASSSPFNEKLFF
>TRBV7-2|TRBJ2-7
CASSLSGGTRPLAEQYF
>TRBV18|TRBJ2-6
CASSPEQGRSGANVLTF
>TRBV20-1|TRBJ1-2
CSLQGGVPKGYTF
>TRBV4-3|TRBJ2-7
CASSQETGGDEQYF
>TRBV14|TRBJ2-7
CASSRIYRDHEQYF
>TRBV5-6|TRBJ1-4
CASSLQGYNEKLFF
>TRBV5-1|TRBJ2-3
CASSFQGSTDTQYF
>TRBV6-5|TRBJ1-3
CASSYGTEGASGNTIYF
>TRBV19|TRBJ1-5
CASSILTGRWDQPQHF
>TRBV5-6|TRBJ1-6
CASSRTGVTPLHF
>TRBV7-9|TRBJ2-3
CASSFADTQYF
>TRBV20-1|TRBJ2-3
CSALRDGIGGDTQYF
>TRBV2|TRBJ2-7
CASSWTSGDYEQYF
>TRBV5-1|TRBJ2-3
CASTLAGGTDTQYF
>TRBV2|TRBJ1-4
CASSDSVVLFF
>TRBV7-6|TRBJ2-7
CASSLALWSGGVHEQYF
>TRBV9|TRBJ1-5
CASSRTVNQPQHF
>TRBV29-1|TRBJ2-7
CSVEVGETYEQYF
>TRBV3-1|TRBJ2-2
CASRDHQVYTGELFF
>TRBV15|TRBJ2-5
CATSRVSGAGTQYF
>TRBV5-1|TRBJ2-5
CASSWDRGTQYF
>TRBV28|TRBJ1-4
CASSFREKLFF
>TRBV19|TRBJ2-1
CASSMGDRYNEQFF
>TRBV5-1|TRBJ1-1
CASSFGTGDTEAFF